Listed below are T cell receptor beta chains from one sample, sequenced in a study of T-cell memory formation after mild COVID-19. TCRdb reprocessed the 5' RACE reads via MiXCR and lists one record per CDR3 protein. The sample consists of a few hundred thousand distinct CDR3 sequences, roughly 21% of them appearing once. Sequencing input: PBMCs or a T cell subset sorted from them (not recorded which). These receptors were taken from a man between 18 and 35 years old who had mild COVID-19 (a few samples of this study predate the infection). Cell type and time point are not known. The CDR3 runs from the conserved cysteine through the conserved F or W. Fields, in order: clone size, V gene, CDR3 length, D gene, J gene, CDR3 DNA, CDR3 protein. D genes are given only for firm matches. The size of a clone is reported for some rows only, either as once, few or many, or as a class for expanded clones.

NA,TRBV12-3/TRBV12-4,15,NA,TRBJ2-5,TGTGCCAGCAGTTTAGCGAGCAACGCGGGGGAGACCCAGTACTTC,CASSLASNAGETQYF
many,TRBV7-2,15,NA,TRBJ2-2,TGTGCCAGCAGCCGAGGAGGGGGCGCGGACGGGGAGCTGTTTTTT,CASSRGGGADGELFF
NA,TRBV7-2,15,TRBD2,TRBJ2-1,TGTGCCAGCAGCATGACTAGCGGGGGCGACAATGATCAGTTCTTC,CASSMTSGGDNDQFF
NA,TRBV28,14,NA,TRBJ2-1,TGTGCCAGCAGGGGTATGGGGGACGGGAATGAGCAGTTCTTC,CASRGMGDGNEQFF
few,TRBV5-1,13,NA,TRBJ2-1,TGCGCCAGCAGAGGTGAGGCCTACAATGAGCAGTTCTTC,CASRGEAYNEQFF
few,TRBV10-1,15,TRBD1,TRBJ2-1,TGCGCCAGCAGTGAGTTCACCGGGACAGGGGATGAGCAGTTCTTC,CASSEFTGTGDEQFF
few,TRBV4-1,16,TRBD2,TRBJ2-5,TGCGCCAGCAGCCCGGGGGGCGGGAGGAGCCAAGAGACCCAGTACTTC,CASSPGGGRSQETQYF
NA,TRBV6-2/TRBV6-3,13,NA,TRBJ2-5,TGTGCCAGCAGGGGAAGGGAATTTAGGACCCAGTACTTC,CASRGREFRTQYF
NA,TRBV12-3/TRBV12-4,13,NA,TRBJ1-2,TGTGCCAGCAGTAAGACAGTTCTTGATGGCTACACCTTC,CASSKTVLDGYTF
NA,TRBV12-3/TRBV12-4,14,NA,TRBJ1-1,TGTGCCAGCAGTTTAGGGATAGAGTACACTGAAGCTTTCTTT,CASSLGIEYTEAFF
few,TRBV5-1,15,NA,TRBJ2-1,TGCGCCAGCAGCCGTATACGAGTCTCCTACAATGAGCAGTTCTTC,CASSRIRVSYNEQFF
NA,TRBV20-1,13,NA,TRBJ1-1,TGCAGTGCGCTGCGGGGCTCCCCCGGCGAAGCTTTCTTT,CSALRGSPGEAFF
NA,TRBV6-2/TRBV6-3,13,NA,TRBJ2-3,TGTGCCAGCAGGGTCATGGCCAGGAATACGCAGTATTTT,CASRVMARNTQYF
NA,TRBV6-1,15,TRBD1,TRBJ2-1,TGTGCCAGCAGTGATCCCCTCCTTAGGACAGGGAGGCAGTTCTTC,CASSDPLLRTGRQFF
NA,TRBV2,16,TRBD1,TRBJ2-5,TGTGCCAGCAGTGAGGGGACAGGGGATCCCCAAGAGACCCAGTACTTC,CASSEGTGDPQETQYF
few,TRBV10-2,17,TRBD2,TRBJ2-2,TGCGCCAGCAGCCCTCCTAGCGGGGGGACGAACACCGGGGAGCTGTTTTTT,CASSPPSGGTNTGELFF
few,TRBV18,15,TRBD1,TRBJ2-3,TGTGCCAGCTCACCGAAGACAGGGTTGGCAGATACGCAGTATTTT,CASSPKTGLADTQYF
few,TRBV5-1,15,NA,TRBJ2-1,TGCGCCAGCAGCTTGGCTGTACTGAATTACAATGAGCAGTTCTTC,CASSLAVLNYNEQFF
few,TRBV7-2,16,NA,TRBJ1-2,TGTGCCAGCAGCTCCCCCCCAATCATTCTAGGGCGGGGCTACACCTTC,CASSSPPIILGRGYTF
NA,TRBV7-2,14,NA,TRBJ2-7,TGTGCCAGCAGCGCCAGGATAATCTCCTACGAGCAGTACTTC,CASSARIISYEQYF
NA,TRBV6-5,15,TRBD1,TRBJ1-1,TGTGCCAGCAGTTACTCGACAGGGACGAACACTGAAGCTTTCTTT,CASSYSTGTNTEAFF
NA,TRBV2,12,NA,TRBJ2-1,TGTGCCAGCTGGTCGGGGTACAATGAGCAGTTCTTC,CASWSGYNEQFF
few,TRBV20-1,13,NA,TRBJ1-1,TGCAGTGCTAGAGGTGAACGGGTCACTGAAGCTTTCTTT,CSARGERVTEAFF